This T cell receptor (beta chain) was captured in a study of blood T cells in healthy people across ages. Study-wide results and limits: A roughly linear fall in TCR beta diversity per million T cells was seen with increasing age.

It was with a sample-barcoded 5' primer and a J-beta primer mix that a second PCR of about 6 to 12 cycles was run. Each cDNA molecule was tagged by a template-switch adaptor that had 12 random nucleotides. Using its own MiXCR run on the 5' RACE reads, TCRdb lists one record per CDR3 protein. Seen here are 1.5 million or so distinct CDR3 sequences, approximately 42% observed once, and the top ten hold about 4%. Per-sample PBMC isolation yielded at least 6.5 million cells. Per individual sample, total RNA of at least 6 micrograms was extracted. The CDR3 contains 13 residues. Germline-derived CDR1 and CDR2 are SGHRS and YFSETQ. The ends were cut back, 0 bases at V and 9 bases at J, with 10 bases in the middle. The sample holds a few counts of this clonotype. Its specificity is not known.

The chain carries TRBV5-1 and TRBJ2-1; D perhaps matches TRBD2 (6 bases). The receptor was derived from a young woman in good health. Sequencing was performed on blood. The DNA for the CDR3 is TGCGCCAGCAGCTTGGAAACTAGCTCTGAGCAGTTCTTC. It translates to CASSLETSSEQFF.